This T cell receptor beta chain was sequenced for a study of blood T cells in healthy people across ages. Next came a second PCR, run for about 6 to 12 cycles, which used a sample-barcoded 5' primer along with a J-beta primer mix. MiXCR was run by TCRdb on the 5' RACE reads, yielding one entry per CDR3 protein. This table has just over 1 million distinct CDR3 sequences, under 55% appearing once. Germline CDR1 SEHNR, CDR2 FQNEAQ (reference sequence). Trimming took 5 bases from V and 11 from J; bases not matched to a gene: 19. CDR3 length: 16 residues. The chain couples TRBV7-9 to TRBJ2-5; the match to TRBD2 covers 8 bases. The TCR sequence derives from a woman aged 55-75 years in good health. Material: blood. CDR3 in DNA: TGTGCCAGCAGCCCCCGCCGGGCGGGAGGATCCAATGAGCAGTACTTC. It codes for CASSPRRAGGSNEQYF.